These 31 T cell receptor beta chains originate from one sample sequenced in a study of cytomegalovirus exposure and HLA in healthy donors. PCR was performed using 60 Vbeta and 13 Jbeta primers. Using immunoSEQ multiplex PCR, the repertoire was profiled, and TCRdb retains in-frame clones only, with some absent. The table has 110,000 or so clones, roughly 13% seen once. The sequenced material came from PBMCs. These receptor sequences come from a man aged 35 to 55 in good health and CMV-seropositive.

This clone was found a few times. This chain links TRBV7-3 with TRBJ2-1, with 10 bases lining up with TRBD2. Unmatched junction bases numbered 3, after V lost 3 bases and J lost 4 bases. CDR1 and CDR2 from the germline V gene are SGHTA and FQGTGA. This CDR3 is 15 amino acids long. CDR3: CASSFSGRAYNEQFF. CDR3 coding DNA: TGTGCCAGCAGCTTCAGCGGGAGGGCTTACAATGAGCAGTTCTTC.

This clone was counted only a few times. The V gene is TRBV7-2, the J gene TRBJ2-7; no firm D call. The V end lost 1 base, the J end lost 1 base, and 14 bases lay between the germline ends. CDR1 is SGHTA, CDR2 FQGNSA, per germline. The CDR3 has 16 residues. Here the CDR3 reads CASSLGPWAGSYEQYF. The CDR3, as DNA: TGTGCCAGCAGCTTAGGGCCCTGGGCAGGATCCTACGAGCAGTACTTC.

This rearrangement joins TRBV4-3 to TRBJ1-2, with 8 bases fitting TRBD1. V lost 4 bases to trimming and J lost 8 bases; unmatched junction nucleotides: 12. This CDR3 is built from 15 residues. Germline V gene data show CDR1 as LGHNA and CDR2 as YSLEER. CDR3 sequence reads: CASSLLDREDRGYTF. CDR3 in DNA: TGCGCCAGCAGCCTCTTGGACAGGGAGGATAGGGGCTACACCTTC.

This clone turned up a few times. J is TRBJ1-1 and V is TRBV6-6; D remains ambiguous. V was trimmed by 2 bases and J by 1 base, leaving 5 bases between them. CDR3 size: 13 residues. Germline CDR1 reads MNHNY; CDR2 reads SVGAGI (reference sequence). The CDR3 sequence is CASSYATNTEAFF. In DNA form, the CDR3 reads TGTGCCAGCAGTTACGCTACGAACACTGAAGCTTTCTTT.

The chain couples TRBV29-1 to TRBJ1-3; a possible D gene is TRBD1 (6 bases). The CDR3 consists of 14 residues. Looked up from germline, CDR1 is SQVTM and CDR2 is ANQGSEA. V gave up 3 bases and J gave up 1 base, with 10 bases separating them. CDR3 sequence reads: CSVDPTGSGNTIYF. The CDR3 DNA follows: TGCAGCGTTGACCCGACAGGTTCTGGAAACACCATATATTTT. Full variable domain (outside the CDR3, taken from reference TRBV29-1 and TRBJ1-3): SAVISQKPSRDICQRGTSLTIQCQVDSQVTMMFWYRQQPGQSLTLIATANQGSEATYESGFVIDKFPISRPNLTFSTLTVSNMSPEDSSIYLCSVDPTGSGNTIYFGEGSWLTVV.

This chain links TRBV27 with TRBJ2-5, with 9 bases identical to TRBD1. CDR3 length: 13 amino acids. Trimming removed 4 bases from V and 7 bases from J; junction bases left unmatched: 4. Germline CDR1 is MNHEY and CDR2 is SMNVEV (reference sequence). For the CDR3, the DNA is TGTGCCAGCAGTTACGACAGGGGGGCGACCCAGTACTTC. Its translation: CASSYDRGATQYF.

V usage is TRBV28 and J usage is TRBJ1-3; TRBD1 matches at 8 bases. From germline, CDR1 is MDHEN and CDR2 SYDVKM. The V and J ends lost 4 bases and 2 bases, in that order; junction bases with no gene match: 10. The CDR3 contains 17 residues. The CDR3 sequence is CASSYSLDRATGNTIYF. The CDR3 region has the DNA TGTGCCAGCAGTTATTCTTTGGACAGGGCTACTGGAAACACCATATATTTT.

In its sample, this clone was seen a few times. The chain links TRBV6-1 to TRBJ1-1; weak D call: TRBD1 (6 bases). V lost 2 bases and J lost 5, with 12 bases in between. The CDR3 covers 14 residues. Germline assignment: CDR1 MNHNS and CDR2 SASEGT. As DNA, the CDR3 is TGTGCCAGCAGTGAACTGGCAGGGGCAACTGAAGCTTTCTTT. Protein product: CASSELAGATEAFF.

In this sample, this clone turned up a few times. The V gene is TRBV5-5, the J gene TRBJ1-1; 10 nucleotides line up with TRBD1. V lost 3 bases and J lost 5; bases outside the gene matches: 7. In germline, CDR1 is SGHKS, CDR2 YYEKEE (reference sequence). The CDR3 runs to 15 residues. The CDR3 DNA reads as TGTGCCAGCAGCTGGACAGGGGGAGGAGAGACTGAAGCTTTCTTT. This sequence encodes CASSWTGGGETEAFF.

There are a few counts of this clone. This chain uses TRBV28 with TRBJ1-2; 8 bases align to TRBD1. Germline assignment: CDR1 MDHEN and CDR2 SYDVKM. CDR3 length equals 15 residues. V shed 7 bases, J shed 2 bases, and the junction held 9 bases outside the gene matches. CDR3 in DNA: TGTGCCAGCAATCTTGCGGGACAGGCAAACTATGGCTACACCTTC. It yields the protein CASNLAGQANYGYTF.

The chain couples TRBV14 to TRBJ2-7; D call uncertain. Germline V lookup: CDR1 SGHDN, CDR2 FVKESK. The CDR3 has 13 amino acids. Trimming removed 4 bases from V and 1 base from J, with 8 bases in between. The CDR3 is CASSPYLSYEQYF. The CDR3 DNA is TGTGCCAGCAGCCCCTATCTGTCCTACGAGCAGTACTTC.

The rearrangement links TRBV9 to TRBJ2-7; D not certain. Trimming stripped 1 base from V and 0 bases from J, with 11 bases between. CDR3 length: 15 residues. The germline V gene has CDR1 SGDLS and CDR2 YYNGEE. The CDR3 loop is CASSVSASLSYEQYF. The CDR3 DNA sequence: TGTGCCAGCAGCGTATCAGCGAGCCTCTCCTACGAGCAGTACTTC.

This clone was seen a few times. V and J are TRBV12-5 and TRBJ2-1; D remains unclear. V lost 2 bases, J lost 6 bases, and 5 bases lay in between. Germline V gene data show CDR1 as LGHNT and CDR2 as FRNRAP. The CDR3 sequence is 12 residues long. The DNA for the CDR3 is TGTGCTAGTGGTTTGTCAGGCAATGAGCAGTTCTTC. Translation gives CASGLSGNEQFF.

The chain has TRBV30 and TRBJ2-5; the match to TRBD2 covers 10 bases. The ends lost 6 bases at V and 3 bases at J; junction bases unmatched: 10. Looked up from germline, CDR1 is GTSNPN and CDR2 is SVGIG (reference sequence). The length of the CDR3 is 15 residues. This chain's CDR3 is CACTPSGSVEETQYF. The CDR3, as DNA: TGTGCCTGCACCCCTAGCGGGAGTGTCGAAGAGACCCAGTACTTC.

The rearrangement joins TRBV2 to TRBJ2-7; D may be TRBD1 (6 bases). The CDR3 is 15 residues long. Trimming took off 4 bases at V and 4 bases at J, with 17 bases between the two ends. The germline gives CDR1 SNHLY, CDR2 FYNNEI. Written as DNA, the CDR3 is TGTGCCAGCAGTGGGGGGCCCGTTGGTTGGTACGAGCAGTACTTC. It yields the protein CASSGGPVGWYEQYF.

The chain joins TRBV6-5 to TRBJ1-1, with D possibly being TRBD1 (6 bases). There are 13 residues in the CDR3. Germline V lookup: CDR1 MNHEY, CDR2 SVGAGI. The V gene lost 5 bases and the J gene lost 4 bases, with 11 bases spanning the gap. In DNA form, the CDR3 reads TGTGCCAGCAGTCAGGGGACGGGCACTGAAGCTTTCTTT. Protein: CASSQGTGTEAFF.

This clone was observed a few times. The CDR3 sequence: CASSNSIQGAGTEAFF. The CDR3 DNA reads TGTGCCAGTAGTAATTCTATTCAGGGGGCAGGGACTGAAGCTTTCTTT. The chain has TRBV19 and TRBJ1-1; 8 nucleotides match TRBD1. Trimming removed 4 bases from V and 5 bases from J; junction bases left unmatched: 12. The germline V gene has CDR1 LNHDA and CDR2 SQIVND (reference sequence). This CDR3 region has 16 residues.

This clone was seen a handful of times. The chain uses TRBV12-1 and TRBJ2-7; TRBD2 is the table's D call and was not checked against the DNA. TRBV12-1 is tagged as a pseudogene. The CDR3 has 15 amino acids. CDR3 coding DNA: TGTGCCAGCAGCTTTGCGCACGAATCCCCGGGCGAGCAGTACTTC. Translation gives CASSFAHESPGEQYF.

The CDR3 region has the DNA TGTGCCAGCAGCTTGGTGGGAGGGCCCCGGGAGCTGTTTTTT. Translation gives CASSLVGGPRELFF. The chain links TRBV5-4 to TRBJ2-2; 7 bases agree with TRBD2. CDR3 length: 14 amino acids. Per germline, CDR1 SGHNT and CDR2 YYREEE (reference sequence). With V trimmed by 0 bases and J by 9 bases, 5 bases remained unmatched. The variable domain in full, completed from reference TRBV5-4 and TRBJ2-2, reads ETGVTQSPTHLIKTRGQQVTLRCSSQSGHNTVSWYQQALGQGPQFIFQYYREEENGRGNFPPRFSGLQFPNYSSELNVNALELDDSALYLCASSLVGGPRELFFGEGSRLTVL.

The genes are TRBV2 and TRBJ2-1, with a weak D call TRBD1 (6 bases). The CDR3 covers 17 residues. Trimming removed 2 bases at V and 3 bases at J, with 17 bases between. The germline V gene encodes CDR1 SNHLY and CDR2 FYNNEI. Here the CDR3 reads CASSESPTWGRYNEQFF. The CDR3 nucleotides read TGTGCCAGCAGTGAATCCCCGACCTGGGGGCGCTACAATGAGCAGTTCTTC. Filled out from reference TRBV2 and TRBJ2-1, the complete variable domain reads EPEVTQTPSHQVTQMGQEVILRCVPISNHLYFYWYRQILGQKVEFLVSFYNNEISEKSEIFDDQFSVERPDGSNFTLKIRSTKLEDSAMYFCASSESPTWGRYNEQFFGPGTRLTVL.

This clone has only a few counts. This chain links TRBV15 with TRBJ2-1; D remains unclear. CDR1 LNHNV and CDR2 YYDKDF come from the germline V gene (reference sequence). The CDR3 covers 13 residues. V lost 3 bases and J lost 6, with 9 bases in between. The CDR3 loop is CATSRGLSNEQFF. As DNA, the CDR3 is TGTGCCACCAGCAGGGGCCTTTCCAATGAGCAGTTCTTC.

This clone was seen only a few times. V and J are TRBV19 and TRBJ2-7; TRBD1 agrees at 7 bases. The CDR3 spans 15 residues. The germline gives CDR1 LNHDA, CDR2 SQIVND (reference sequence). The J segment lost 0 bases and the V segment lost 6 bases, leaving 8 bases of the junction unmatched. CDR3 residues: CASSFGTAYSYEQYF. The CDR3 coding sequence is TGTGCCAGTAGCTTCGGGACAGCTTACTCCTACGAGCAGTACTTC.

The table lists this clone with a few counts. The CDR3 sequence is CASSYKGGVYF. In DNA form, the CDR3 reads TGTGCCAGCAGTTACAAAGGAGGGGTATACTTC. The gene calls are TRBV6-6 and TRBJ2-7; possibly TRBD2 for D (6 bases). This CDR3 has 11 residues. Germline V lookup: CDR1 MNHNY, CDR2 SVGAGI (reference sequence). Trimming stripped 2 bases from V and 13 bases from J, with 12 bases between.

This clone was seen more than once but under ten times. The chain carries TRBV7-9 and TRBJ2-1; weak D call: TRBD2 (5 bases). V was clipped by 2 bases and J by 0 bases, with 11 bases between them. Looked up from germline, CDR1 is SEHNR and CDR2 is FQNEAQ (reference sequence). This CDR3 has 16 residues. The CDR3 region has the DNA TGTGCCAGCAGCTTATTTGGGGAGAGCTCCTACAATGAGCAGTTCTTC. Its protein is CASSLFGESSYNEQFF.

This clone was detected only a few times. Different DNA sequences within this sample yield the same CDR3. The chain combines TRBV7-8 with TRBJ2-5; 12 bases are shared with TRBD2. Unmatched junction bases numbered 10, after V lost 5 bases and J lost 6 bases. In germline, CDR1 is SGHVS, CDR2 FQNEAQ. This CDR3 comprises 16 residues. Here the CDR3 DNA reads TGTGCCAGCAGCCCCGGCGCTAGCGGGAGGGCCAAGACCCAGTACTTC. This encodes CASSPGASGRAKTQYF.

This rearrangement joins TRBV27 to TRBJ2-1; D not resolved. The V end was cut by 1 base, the J end by 13 bases, with 17 bases between. Germline values: CDR1 MNHEY, CDR2 SMNVEV (reference sequence). This CDR3 has 14 residues. Here the CDR3 DNA reads TGTGCCAGCAGTTTATTCAACAAGGCGGAGACCCAGTTCTTC. It is translated as CASSLFNKAETQFF.

The rearrangement uses TRBV5-6 and TRBJ2-3; tentative D call: TRBD2 (5 bases). The V gene lost 7 bases and the J gene lost 1 base, with 10 bases spanning the gap. This CDR3 is built from 13 residues. Per germline, CDR1 SGHDT and CDR2 YYEEEE. CDR3 DNA sequence: TGTGCCAGCGGGAGATTAGGCACAGATACGCAGTATTTT. Amino acids: CASGRLGTDTQYF.

This clone has more than one count but fewer than ten. The CDR3 loop is CASSIDGRRGELFF. CDR3 bases: TGTGCCAGTAGTATCGATGGGAGGAGGGGGGAGCTGTTTTTT. V usage is TRBV19 and J usage is TRBJ2-2, with D tentatively TRBD2 (6 bases). V dropped 3 bases and J dropped 8 bases, with 13 bases sitting between them. The length of the CDR3 is 14 residues. Germline V gene data show CDR1 as LNHDA and CDR2 as SQIVND (reference sequence).

This chain links TRBV14 with TRBJ2-7, with TRBD2 identical over 10 bases. The CDR3 is 16 amino acids. Trimming took 4 bases from V and 3 from J; bases not matched to a gene: 9. Germline V gene data show CDR1 as SGHDN and CDR2 as FVKESK. This CDR3 reads CASSLGLAAPNYEQYF. DNA of the CDR3: TGTGCCAGCAGCCTTGGACTAGCGGCACCCAACTACGAGCAGTACTTC.

This clone was counted between two and nine times. CDR3 sequence: CASSHLGNEQFF. CDR3 nucleotides: TGTGCCAGCAGCCACCTCGGGAATGAGCAGTTCTTC. V usage is TRBV14 and J usage is TRBJ2-1; no clear D gene. The CDR3 extends over 12 amino acids. With 3 bases removed from V and 7 bases from J, the gap between germline ends came to 7 bases. The germline CDR1 and CDR2 sequences are SGHDN and FVKESK.

This clone showed up just a few times. This chain joins TRBV5-4 and TRBJ2-7, with D maybe TRBD2 (6 bases). The V gene's germline CDR1 is SGHNT and CDR2 YYREEE (reference sequence). The CDR3 contains 12 residues. The V end was cut by 4 bases, the J end by 4 bases, with 9 bases between. This CDR3 is CASSVGTYEQYF. CDR3 nucleotide sequence: TGTGCCAGCAGCGTCGGGACTTACGAGCAGTACTTC.